This T cell receptor (beta chain) was sequenced in a study of STAT5B mutations in CD4+ large granular lymphocyte leukemia. The germline CDR1 and CDR2 sequences are MNHEY and SVGAGI. The CDR3 covers 14 residues. V lost 7 bases to trimming and J lost 5 bases; unmatched junction nucleotides: 2. Concerning this clone: Its antigen is undetermined.

The assay was run at survey level. The assay was immunoSEQ multiplex PCR, and TCRdb's table has in-frame clones only and misses some. Among about 40,000 clones listed, roughly 76% were seen once. Regarding the study as a whole: 8/27 top patient clones versus 2/35 control clones were TRBV06-family. About a quarter of private leukemic clonotypes occurred rarely in other patients' non-leukemic repertoires.

This sequence joins TRBV6-5 and TRBJ2-2, with 12 bases lining up with TRBD2. Sequences were obtained from CD4+ T cells from blood buffy coats. This TCR came from a human donor in good health. The CDR3 bases are TGTGCCAGCACCGGACTAGCGGGAACCGGGGAGCTGTTTTTT. As protein: CASTGLAGTGELFF.